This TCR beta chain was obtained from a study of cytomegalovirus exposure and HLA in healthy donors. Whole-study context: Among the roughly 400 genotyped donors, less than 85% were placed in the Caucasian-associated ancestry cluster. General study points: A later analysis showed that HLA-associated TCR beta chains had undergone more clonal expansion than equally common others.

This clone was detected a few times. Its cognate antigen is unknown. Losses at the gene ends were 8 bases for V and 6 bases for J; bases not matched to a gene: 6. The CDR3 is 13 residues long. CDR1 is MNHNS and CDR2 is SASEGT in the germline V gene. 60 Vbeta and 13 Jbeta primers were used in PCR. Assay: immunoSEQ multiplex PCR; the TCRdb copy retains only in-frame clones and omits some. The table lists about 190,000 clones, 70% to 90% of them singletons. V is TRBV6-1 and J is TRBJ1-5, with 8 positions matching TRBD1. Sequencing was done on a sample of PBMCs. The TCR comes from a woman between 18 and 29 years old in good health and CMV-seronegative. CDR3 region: CASQDREGQPQHF. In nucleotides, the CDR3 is TGTGCCAGCCAGGACAGGGAGGGTCAGCCCCAGCATTTT.